Reported below is one T cell receptor beta chain. Its matching antigen is unknown. This specimen comes from a study of shared clonotypes between healthy human individuals. Study conclusions and caveats: Among donors, clonotype sharing was expected to be affected by sequencing depth. Rarefaction revealed incomplete sorted-subset sequencing despite large depth. Tissues were not sampled, only blood, and their repertoires likely differ. Some clonotypes were shared by all four sorted-subset donors, while others were not shared. The non-shared ones had lower generation probabilities than the shared ones.

V was trimmed by 0 bases and J by 0 bases, leaving 12 bases between them. This CDR3 region has 18 residues. Germline-derived CDR1 and CDR2 are SGHAT and FQDESV (reference sequence). Measured with immunoSEQ multiplex PCR; TCRdb has only the in-frame clones, and not every one. The sample carries over a million clones, around 78% recorded once. Material for sequencing was memory CD4+ T cells from PBMCs. The subset denotes: CD45RA-negative fraction. The gene calls are TRBV11-1 and TRBJ2-6; D may be TRBD2 (5 bases). This receptor was identified in a man between 18 and 35 years old in good health. Some clones in this sample may be carry-over from other donors' samples. CDR3: CASSLAKRFSSGANVLTF. The CDR3 DNA is TGTGCCAGCAGCTTAGCGAAGCGGTTCAGCTCTGGGGCCAACGTCCTGACTTTC.